The T cell receptor beta chain described here comes from a study of T cells in Graves' hyperthyroidism and ophthalmopathy (dated by TCRdb to about 2019). For context, the study as a whole: Peripheral blood was collected at initial diagnosis, before any treatment. To identify distinguishing TCR V-J signatures, a discovery cohort of 100 patients was used, comprising 43 with Graves' ophthalmopathy and around 57 with stable Graves' hyperthyroidism. Whether ophthalmopathy could be predicted prospectively was tested in an independent validation cohort made up of 18 to 20 hyperthyroidism patients plus 17 patients who later progressed to ophthalmopathy. For training and testing, the roughly 100 patients in the discovery cohort were randomly divided in a 7:3 ratio. Thyroid tissue and blood T-cell repertoires from six Graves' hyperthyroidism patients were also compared in the study. Following sampling, methimazole starting at 30 mg daily was given to hyperthyroidism patients, and high-dose intravenous methylprednisolone was given to ophthalmopathy patients. According to the paper, TCR Vbeta CDR3 sequencing was carried out on about 140 peripheral blood samples, which came from approximately 41 ophthalmopathy, around 75 hyperthyroidism and roughly 17 progressor patients. Here is what the overall study found, with its caveats: Ophthalmopathy was separated from stable hyperthyroidism by a 13 V-J signature model, with approximately 85% sensitivity and just over 81% specificity obtained in cross-validation and 80%/75% obtained in testing. Sample size was not statistically predetermined, and blinding of investigators to group allocation was not performed. During validation, the model predicted progression to ophthalmopathy a median of around 6 months ahead of onset, with roughly 65% sensitivity and roughly 72% specificity. Most expanded thyroid clonotypes (frequency above 0.001) were also found in blood, which suggests that blood repertoires may mirror thyroid immune responses.

About this clonotype: Its antigen is unknown. Per-base qualities were not stored, and no clone one base away is much larger.

From the germline V gene (reference sequence), CDR1 is MNHEY and CDR2 is SMNVEV. V and J lose 4 bases and 0 bases, and a span of 16 bases separates them. The CDR3 has 18 amino acids, counting the end cysteine and phenylalanine. The kept DNA is CDR3 alone, 54 bases in frame from the first base. Ophthalmopathy patients had moderately to severely active disease, with a Clinical Activity Score of 3 or more, a NOSPECS grade of 4 or more, and a disease duration of less than 3 months. Patients with uncontrolled infections, other autoimmune diseases, pregnancy or lactation were excluded. Diagnoses were based on clinical symptoms, serum thyroxine and TRAb, thyroid ultrasound and orbital computed tomography. PBMCs were isolated from more than 9 ml of fresh peripheral blood by Ficoll-Paque density gradient centrifugation. Total RNA was extracted with Trizol reagent, and quality was checked on an Agilent 2100 Bioanalyzer.

The TCR beta CDR3 regions were amplified from RNA transcripts. The first round of RT-PCR for the TCR CDR3 was performed with the HTBI primer set and the Qiagen OneStep RT-PCR kit. Libraries were constructed in a second round of multiplex PCR, after which size selection and purification were carried out. Paired-end sequencing of the libraries was performed with 100 bp reads on an Illumina HiSeq2000. Per the source publication's procedure: SOAPnuke was used to process the raw data, with reads discarded if the reads contained adapters or uncalled bases, had a mean Phred below 15, or lacked an exact constant-primer or identifier match. COPE v1.2.5 was used to merge high-quality paired reads, and clonotypes were defined as unique nucleotide sequences. MiTCR v1.1 was used to align the clonotypes against IMGT TRBV, TRBD and TRBJ reference segments. Only V-J combinations with frequency above 0.0001, covering approximately 99% of repertoires, were analysed. A TCS score was defined as the ratio of F50 (clonal expansion) to E x V (chaos), with BLOSUM62-based TCRdist applied between CDR3 peptides within each V-J. Welch's t-statistics and random forest reduced 500 to 550 V-J features to some 14, which were used in a naive Bayes classifier (R e1071). TCRdb reprocessed the public reads (quality trimming at Q25 with fastp, clone calling with MiXCR) and kept in-frame beta chains. When rows share a CDR3 protein, they turn into one entry using the most common DNA and genes. These V and J calls originate from TCRdb's pipeline instead of the authors' own analysis. A total of more than 450,000 distinct CDR3 sequences appear in this sample, 15% to 20% of them only once. Around 50% of the sample is in the top ten clones.

The chain couples TRBV27 to TRBJ2-6; the D gene identity is not certain. The TCR sequence derives from a man in his forties or fifties with Graves' ophthalmopathy. Sequenced sample: blood. CDR3 protein: CASSSRGRTISGANVLTF. The nucleotide sequence is given as TGTGCCAGCAGTTCTCGCGGCAGGACCATCTCTGGGGCCAACGTCCTGACTTTC. With the portions outside the CDR3 filled from the reference TRBV27 and TRBJ2-6 genes, the complete variable region becomes EAQVTQNPRYLITVTGKKLTVTCSQNMNHEYMSWYRQDPGLGLRQIYYSMNVEVTDKGDVPEGYKVSRKEKRNFPLILESPSPNQTSLYFCASSSRGRTISGANVLTFGAGSRLTVL.